This T cell receptor beta chain was sequenced in a study of monozygotic twins with inflammatory bowel disease. Someone took an approximately 2.4 ml blood sample from each of the donors. CDR3 length equals 14 residues. Germline CDR1 MDHEN, CDR2 SYDVKM. Points from the study as a whole: Limited statistical power may explain no repertoire similarity difference between concordant and discordant twins.

Regarding this clonotype: Its specificity is not known.

Template switching appended UMIs that held a 6-nucleotide sample barcode. Reanalyzing the 5' RACE reads, TCRdb keeps one entry per CDR3 protein, without DNA. The sample is made up of roughly 200,000 distinct CDR3 sequences, and the top ten hold 6% to 9% of it. The sequence was obtained from a human donor with ulcerative colitis or Crohn's disease, or a healthy co-twin of an affected twin (not recorded which). Material: blood. The chain is built from TRBV28 and TRBJ2-5; lacking DNA, the TRBD1 call made by TCRdb goes unchecked. CDR3 sequence reads: CASSLMTGEETQYF.